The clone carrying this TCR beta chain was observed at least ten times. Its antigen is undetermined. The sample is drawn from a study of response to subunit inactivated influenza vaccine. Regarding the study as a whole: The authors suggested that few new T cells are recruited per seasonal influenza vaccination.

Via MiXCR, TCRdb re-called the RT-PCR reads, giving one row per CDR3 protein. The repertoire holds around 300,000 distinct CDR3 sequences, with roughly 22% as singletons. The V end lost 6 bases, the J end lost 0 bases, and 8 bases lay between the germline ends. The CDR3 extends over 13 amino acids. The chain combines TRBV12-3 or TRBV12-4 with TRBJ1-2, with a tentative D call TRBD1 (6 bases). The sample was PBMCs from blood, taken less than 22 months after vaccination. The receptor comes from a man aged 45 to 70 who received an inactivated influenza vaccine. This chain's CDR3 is CASSGTSNYGYTF. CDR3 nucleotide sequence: TGTGCCAGCAGCGGGACATCTAACTATGGCTACACCTTC.